Here is one T cell receptor beta chain with its context. These data originate in a study of blood T cell repertoires in COVID-19. The overall study: Sites across the United States, Italy and Spain contributed samples from acute and convalescent COVID-19. T cells, B-cell-depleted T cells, or PBMCs supplied cDNA or gDNA.

Original methodology: Nucleated cell counts were estimated from reference gene primer amplification. Repertoires were generated with immunoSEQ multiplex PCR, while TCRdb's copy carries only in-frame clones and drops some. V, J and clone size were drawn from that table, and D and trimming were deduced from the DNA. The data contain about 64,000 clones, 90% of them seen just once; the ten biggest clones take up 7% to 10%. CDR1 is LNHDA, CDR2 SQIVND, per germline (reference sequence). The CDR3 has 14 residues. The rearrangement joins TRBV19 to TRBJ2-5, with 13 bases that match TRBD2. The sequenced sample was peripheral blood. This TCR was recovered from a woman of 80 years or more with active COVID-19. The CDR3 bases are TGTGTCTTAGGGACTAGCGGGACCTCCGGGGGCCAGTACTTC. It encodes CVLGTSGTSGGQYF.